These 5 T cell receptor beta chains were all obtained from the same sample, sequenced in a study of cytomegalovirus exposure and HLA in healthy donors. The PCR used 60 Vbeta and 13 Jbeta primers. Sequencing used immunoSEQ multiplex PCR; TCRdb keeps in-frame clones, though not all of them. The repertoire holds 95,000 to 150,000 clones, with 74% as singletons. Sequenced input: PBMCs. The receptors here all came from a man aged 35-49 years in good health and CMV-seropositive.

The chain recombines TRBV9 with TRBJ1-1; no clear D gene. CDR3 size: 15 residues. The ends were cut back, 0 bases at V and 5 bases at J, with 14 bases in the middle. Germline lookup yields CDR1 SGDLS and CDR2 YYNGEE. Written as DNA, the CDR3 is TGTGCCAGCAGCGTAGAATTGGTACCGGGGACTGAAGCTTTCTTT. Encoded protein: CASSVELVPGTEAFF.

The rearrangement uses TRBV5-6 and TRBJ2-7, with D possibly being TRBD2 (6 bases). There are 14 residues in the CDR3. CDR1 is SGHDT and CDR2 is YYEEEE in the germline V gene. The V end lost 4 bases, the J end lost 7 bases, and 18 bases lay between the germline ends. The CDR3 sequence: CASSLAGLRVEQYF. The DNA for the CDR3 is TGTGCCAGCAGCCTGGCGGGATTGCGTGTAGAGCAGTACTTC. The complete variable domain, with remaining parts taken from reference TRBV5-6 and TRBJ2-7, reads DAGVTQSPTHLIKTRGQQVTLRCSPKSGHDTVSWYQQALGQGPQFIFQYYEEEERQRGNFPDRFSGHQFPNYSSELNVNALLLGDSALYLCASSLAGLRVEQYFGPGTRLTVT.

The chain couples TRBV29-1 to TRBJ2-3, with TRBD2 matching over 13 bases. J gave up 3 bases and V 8 bases, and 5 bases lay outside the gene matches. The germline V gene has CDR1 SQVTM and CDR2 ANQGSEA. The CDR3 is 14 amino acids. In DNA, the CDR3 is TGCAGCACGGGACTAGCGGGAAGGACAGATACGCAGTATTTT. Translating it yields CSTGLAGRTDTQYF.

This rearrangement joins TRBV5-1 to TRBJ1-1, with a possible D match to TRBD1 (5 bases). The CDR3 totals 16 residues. CDR1 and CDR2 (germline): SGHRS, YFSETQ. Trimming cost V 2 bases and J 1 base, with 15 bases left between them. The CDR3 region is CASSFMGGAGNTEAFF. CDR3 nucleotides: TGCGCCAGCAGCTTTATGGGGGGAGCAGGGAACACTGAAGCTTTCTTT.

The chain links TRBV7-2 to TRBJ1-6; D perhaps matches TRBD1 (5 bases). Trimming took 0 bases from V and 9 from J, leaving 9 bases between them. The CDR3 has 14 residues. In germline, CDR1 is SGHTA, CDR2 FQGNSA. The CDR3 region has the DNA TGTGCCAGCAGCTTAGCAGGGGAGGGTTCACCCCTCCACTTT. Amino acids: CASSLAGEGSPLHF. The variable domain in full, completed from reference TRBV7-2 and TRBJ1-6, reads GAGVSQSPSNKVTEKGKDVELRCDPISGHTALYWYRQSLGQGLEFLIYFQGNSAPDKSGLPSDRFSAERTGGSVSTLTIQRTQQEDSAVYLCASSLAGEGSPLHFGNGTRLTVT.